The next 10 T cell receptor beta chains were all read from a single sample in a study of T-cell reconstitution after alpha-beta-depleted transplantation in children. A TCRbeta library incorporating unique molecular identifiers was prepared. TCRdb passed the PCR reads through MiXCR, listing each CDR3 protein once. The sample shows a few hundred thousand distinct CDR3 sequences, 10% of them seen only once. The specimen was PBMCs from the stem cell graft donor, collected from the stem cell graft. These receptors all come from a human donor who donated a stem cell graft to a child with acute lymphoblastic leukemia.

CDR3 sequence (DNA): TGTGCCAGCAGTTTGTTGGGGCACGGGGGTCCGTGGTCCTACGAGCAGTACTTC. This gives the protein CASSLLGHGGPWSYEQYF. The chain joins TRBV28 to TRBJ2-7; D perhaps matches TRBD2 (6 bases). Trimming pared 3 bases from V and 1 base from J, leaving 22 bases between. The CDR3 is 18 residues long. Germline V lookup: CDR1 MDHEN, CDR2 SYDVKM.

The sample holds many counts of this clonotype. The V call is TRBV20-1, the J call TRBJ1-5; 8 positions agree with TRBD1. CDR3 length: 16 residues. CDR1 and CDR2 from the germline V gene are DFQATT and SNEGSKA (reference sequence). The junction had 6 bases not matched to a gene; V was cut back by 0 bases and J by 2 bases. CDR3 bases: TGCAGTGCTAGAGATAGGACAGGGCCGGGCAATCAGCCCCAGCATTTT. The encoded protein is CSARDRTGPGNQPQHF.

This clonotype was detected a few times. The chain joins TRBV20-1 to TRBJ1-5; no clear D. CDR1 is DFQATT, CDR2 SNEGSKA, per germline (reference sequence). V lost 6 bases and J lost 4, with 16 bases in between. This CDR3 is built from 14 residues. The CDR3 region has the DNA TGCAGTGCGCTCCATGACACCATAAATCAGCCCCAGCATTTT. Its translation is CSALHDTINQPQHF.

The DNA for the CDR3 is TGCAGCGTCCGGGCGGTGCTAGCCAAAAACATTCAGTACTTC. The encoded protein is CSVRAVLAKNIQYF. The chain links TRBV29-1 to TRBJ2-4; D unclear. Trimming took off 6 bases at V and 0 bases at J, with 12 bases between the two ends. The CDR3 sequence is 14 residues long. Germline V CDR1 and CDR2: SQVTM, ANQGSEA. The variable domain in full, with the rest retrieved from reference TRBV29-1 and TRBJ2-4, is SAVISQKPSRDICQRGTSLTIQCQVDSQVTMMFWYRQQPGQSLTLIATANQGSEATYESGFVIDKFPISRPNLTFSTLTVSNMSPEDSSIYLCSVRAVLAKNIQYFGAGTRLSVL.

This chain uses TRBV4-3 with TRBJ2-5; D uncertain. Germline assignment: CDR1 LGHNA and CDR2 YSLEER. The V end lost 1 base, the J end lost 0 bases, and 9 bases lay between the germline ends. The CDR3 covers 15 residues. The CDR3 nucleotides are TGCGCCAGCAGCCAAGGCGGATCCTACCAAGAGACCCAGTACTTC. Protein product: CASSQGGSYQETQYF.

This clonotype was recorded at least ten times. The chain links TRBV6-5 to TRBJ2-5; TRBD2 is a possible D gene (6 bases). There are 13 residues in the CDR3. Germline CDR1 and CDR2: MNHEY and SVGAGI. V was shortened by 1 base and J by 5 bases, with 8 bases between the two germline ends. The CDR3 region is CASSYLGGETQYF. Here the CDR3 DNA reads TGTGCCAGCAGTTACTTGGGGGGTGAGACCCAGTACTTC.

This clonotype came up a few times. The chain has TRBV20-1 and TRBJ2-5, with TRBD2 as a possible D gene (7 bases). The germline V and J ends were trimmed by 4 bases and 0 bases, with 15 bases remaining between them. Germline V gene data show CDR1 as DFQATT and CDR2 as SNEGSKA (reference sequence). This CDR3 has 15 amino acids. The CDR3 loop reads CSAKGGASDQETQYF. In DNA, the CDR3 is TGCAGTGCTAAAGGGGGGGCGTCCGACCAAGAGACCCAGTACTTC.

This clonotype was detected a few times. The chain carries TRBV28 and TRBJ2-3; D is ambiguous. V was trimmed by 4 bases and J by 1 base, leaving 18 bases between them. The germline gives CDR1 MDHEN, CDR2 SYDVKM. The CDR3 is made up of 17 amino acids. The CDR3 region has the DNA TGTGCCAGCAGTTACCCCACAGAAGCAAGGGGCACAGATACGCAGTATTTT. Translation gives CASSYPTEARGTDTQYF. Complete variable domain (other parts from reference TRBV28 and TRBJ2-3): DVKVTQSSRYLVKRTGEKVFLECVQDMDHENMFWYRQDPGLGLRLIYFSYDVKMKEKGDIPEGYSVSREKKERFSLILESASTNQTSMYLCASSYPTEARGTDTQYFGPGTRLTVL.

This clonotype was seen at least ten times. The V and J genes are TRBV5-1 and TRBJ1-5; perhaps TRBD1 as D (5 bases). The V end was cut by 0 bases, the J end by 5 bases, with 9 bases between. The CDR3 has 14 residues. Germline CDR1 and CDR2: SGHRS and YFSETQ. The chain's CDR3 is CASSLAGGDQPQHF. The DNA of the CDR3 is TGCGCCAGCAGCTTGGCCGGGGGGGATCAGCCCCAGCATTTT.

This clonotype was picked up many times. This chain uses TRBV27 with TRBJ2-7; the match to TRBD1 covers 7 bases. The CDR3 consists of 13 residues. Germline V lookup: CDR1 MNHEY, CDR2 SMNVEV (reference sequence). The ends lost 2 bases at V and 2 bases at J; junction bases unmatched: 0. CDR3 sequence (DNA): TGTGCCAGCAGTTTAGGGACAGCCTACGAGCAGTACTTC. Translation: CASSLGTAYEQYF.